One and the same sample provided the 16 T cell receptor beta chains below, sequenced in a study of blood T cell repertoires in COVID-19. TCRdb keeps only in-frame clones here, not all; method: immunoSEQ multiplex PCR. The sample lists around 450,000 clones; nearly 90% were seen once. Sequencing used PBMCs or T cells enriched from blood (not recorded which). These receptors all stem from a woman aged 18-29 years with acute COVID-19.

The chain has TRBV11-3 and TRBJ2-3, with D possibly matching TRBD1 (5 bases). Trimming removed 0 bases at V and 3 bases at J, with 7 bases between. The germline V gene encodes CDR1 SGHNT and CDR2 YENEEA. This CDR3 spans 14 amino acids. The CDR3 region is CASSLEGQTDTQYF. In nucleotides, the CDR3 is TGTGCCAGCAGCTTAGAGGGGCAGACAGATACGCAGTATTTT.

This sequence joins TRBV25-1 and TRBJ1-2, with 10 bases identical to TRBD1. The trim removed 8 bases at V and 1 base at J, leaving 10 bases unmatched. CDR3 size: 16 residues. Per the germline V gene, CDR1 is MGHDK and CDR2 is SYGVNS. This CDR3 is CASLGTGVEGNYGYTF. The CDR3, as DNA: TGTGCCAGCCTCGGGACAGGGGTCGAGGGTAACTATGGCTACACCTTC.

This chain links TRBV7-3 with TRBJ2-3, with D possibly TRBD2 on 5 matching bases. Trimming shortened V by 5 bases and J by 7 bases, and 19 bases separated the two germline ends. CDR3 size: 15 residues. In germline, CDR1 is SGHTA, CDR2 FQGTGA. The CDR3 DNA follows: TGTGCCAGCAGCCCGGGCCAGAGGGCGGTGAATACGCAGTATTTT. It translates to CASSPGQRAVNTQYF.

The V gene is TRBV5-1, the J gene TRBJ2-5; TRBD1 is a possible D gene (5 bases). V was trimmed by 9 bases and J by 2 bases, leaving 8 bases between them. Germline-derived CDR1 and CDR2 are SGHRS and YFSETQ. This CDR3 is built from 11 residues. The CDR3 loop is CATTVQETQYF. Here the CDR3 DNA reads TGCGCCACGACAGTGCAAGAGACCCAGTACTTC.

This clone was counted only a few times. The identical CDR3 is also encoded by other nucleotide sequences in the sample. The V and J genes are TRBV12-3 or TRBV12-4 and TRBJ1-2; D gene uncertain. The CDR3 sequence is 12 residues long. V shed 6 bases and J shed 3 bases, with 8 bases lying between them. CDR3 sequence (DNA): TGTGCCAGCAGCCCAGGCGACTATGGCTACACCTTC. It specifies CASSPGDYGYTF.

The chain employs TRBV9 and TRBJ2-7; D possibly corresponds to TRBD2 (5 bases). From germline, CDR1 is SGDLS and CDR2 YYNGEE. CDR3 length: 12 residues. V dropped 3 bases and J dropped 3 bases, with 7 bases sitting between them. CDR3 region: CASSDEGYEQYF. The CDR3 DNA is TGTGCCAGCAGCGACGAGGGCTACGAGCAGTACTTC.

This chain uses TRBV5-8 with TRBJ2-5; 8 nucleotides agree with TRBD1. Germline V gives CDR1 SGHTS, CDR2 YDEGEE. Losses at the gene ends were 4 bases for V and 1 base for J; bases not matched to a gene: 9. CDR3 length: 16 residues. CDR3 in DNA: TGTGCCAGCAGCCTTCCGGGACAGGAACCCCAAGAGACCCAGTACTTC. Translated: CASSLPGQEPQETQYF.

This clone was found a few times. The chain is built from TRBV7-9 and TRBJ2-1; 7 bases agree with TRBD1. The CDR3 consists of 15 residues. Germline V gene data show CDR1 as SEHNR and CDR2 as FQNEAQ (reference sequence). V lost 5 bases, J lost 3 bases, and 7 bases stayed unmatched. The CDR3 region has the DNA TGTGCCAGCAGCCATTCGGGACAGAACTACAATGAGCAGTTCTTC. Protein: CASSHSGQNYNEQFF. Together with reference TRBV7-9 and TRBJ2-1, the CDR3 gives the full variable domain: DTGVSQNPRHKITKRGQNVTFRCDPISEHNRLYWYRQTLGQGPEFLTYFQNEAQLEKSRLLSDRFSAERPKGSFSTLEIQRTEQGDSAMYLCASSHSGQNYNEQFFGPGTRLTVL.

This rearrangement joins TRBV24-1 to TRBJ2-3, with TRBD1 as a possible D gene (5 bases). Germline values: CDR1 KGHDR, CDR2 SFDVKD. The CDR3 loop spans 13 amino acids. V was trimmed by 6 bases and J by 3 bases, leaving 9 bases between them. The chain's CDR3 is CATSLPGTDTQYF. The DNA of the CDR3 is TGTGCCACCAGTCTACCAGGGACAGATACGCAGTATTTT.

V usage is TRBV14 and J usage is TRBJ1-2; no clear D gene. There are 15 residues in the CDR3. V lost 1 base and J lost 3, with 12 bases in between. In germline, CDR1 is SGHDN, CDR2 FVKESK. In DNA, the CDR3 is TGTGCCAGCAGCCAAGTTCGCCAGAATTACTATGGCTACACCTTC. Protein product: CASSQVRQNYYGYTF.

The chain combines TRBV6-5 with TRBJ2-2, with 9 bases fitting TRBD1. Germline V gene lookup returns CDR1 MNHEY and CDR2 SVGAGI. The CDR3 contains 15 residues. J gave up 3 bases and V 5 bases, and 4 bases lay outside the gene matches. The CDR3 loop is CASSRQGEYTGELFF. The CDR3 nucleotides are TGTGCCAGCAGTCGACAGGGGGAATACACCGGGGAGCTGTTTTTT.

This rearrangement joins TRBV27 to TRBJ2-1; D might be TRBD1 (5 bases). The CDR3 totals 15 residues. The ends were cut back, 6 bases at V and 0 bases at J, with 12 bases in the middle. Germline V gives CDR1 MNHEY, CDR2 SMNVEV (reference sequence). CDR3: CASSEGAGSYNEQFF. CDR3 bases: TGTGCCAGCAGCGAAGGGGCAGGCTCCTACAATGAGCAGTTCTTC.

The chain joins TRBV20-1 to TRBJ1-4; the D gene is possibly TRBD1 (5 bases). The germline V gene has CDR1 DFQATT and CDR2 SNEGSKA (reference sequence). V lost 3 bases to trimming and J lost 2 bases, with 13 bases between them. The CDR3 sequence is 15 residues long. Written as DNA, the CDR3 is TGCAGTGCTAGTTACGGCAGGGCTACTAATGAAAAACTGTTTTTT. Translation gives CSASYGRATNEKLFF.

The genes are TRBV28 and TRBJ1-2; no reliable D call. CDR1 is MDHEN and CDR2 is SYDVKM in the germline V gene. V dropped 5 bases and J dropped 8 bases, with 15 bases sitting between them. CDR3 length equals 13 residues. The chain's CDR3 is CASSPPGMRGYTF. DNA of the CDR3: TGTGCCAGCAGTCCCCCCGGGATGAGGGGCTACACCTTC.

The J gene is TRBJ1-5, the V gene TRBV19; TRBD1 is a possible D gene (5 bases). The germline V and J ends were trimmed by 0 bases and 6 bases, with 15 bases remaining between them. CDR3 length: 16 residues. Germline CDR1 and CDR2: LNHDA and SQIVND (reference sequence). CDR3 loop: CASSIEAGGLGQPQHF. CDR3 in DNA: TGTGCCAGTAGTATAGAGGCCGGGGGACTGGGTCAGCCCCAGCATTTT.

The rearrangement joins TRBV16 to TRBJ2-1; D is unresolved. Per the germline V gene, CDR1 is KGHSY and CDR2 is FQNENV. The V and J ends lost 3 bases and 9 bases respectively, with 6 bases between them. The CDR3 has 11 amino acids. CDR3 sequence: CASSQWPEQFF. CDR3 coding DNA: TGTGCCAGCAGCCAGTGGCCTGAGCAGTTCTTC.